What follows are 19 T cell receptor beta chains derived from one specimen sequenced in a study of OX40 agonist ivuxolimab in advanced cancers. Using immunoSEQ multiplex PCR, the repertoire was profiled, and TCRdb retains in-frame clones only, with some absent. Of fewer than 60,000 clones in the sample, 87% were seen once. Sequencing was performed on CD4+ or CD8+ T cells sorted from blood, taken in a trial of the OX40 agonist ivuxolimab. These receptors were obtained from an adult with an advanced solid tumor such as melanoma, head and neck, liver or kidney cancer.

The chain combines TRBV4-3 with TRBJ1-5, with 7 nucleotides matching TRBD1. Germline CDR1 and CDR2: LGHNA and YSLEER. This CDR3 has 14 residues. After removal of 3 bases from V and 5 bases from J, the junction contained 4 bases not matched to a gene. For the CDR3, the DNA is TGCGCCAGCAGCCACCGTACAGGGGATCAGCCCCAGCATTTT. Residues: CASSHRTGDQPQHF.

J is TRBJ1-1 and V is TRBV29-1; D is unclear. CDR1 is SQVTM and CDR2 is ANQGSEA in the germline V gene. Trimming shortened V by 5 bases and J by 4 bases, and 11 bases separated the two germline ends. This CDR3 comprises 12 residues. DNA of the CDR3: TGCAGCGTTTCCGTTATAGGCACTGAAGCTTTCTTT. As protein: CSVSVIGTEAFF.

The chain combines TRBV2 with TRBJ2-2; unclear D gene. Germline values: CDR1 SNHLY, CDR2 FYNNEI. Between the trimmed V and J ends, which lost 8 bases and 0 bases, there was a span of 13 bases. The CDR3 contains 15 residues. Here the CDR3 reads CASSMTTSNTGELFF. In DNA, the CDR3 is TGTGCCAGCTCGATGACAACCTCGAACACCGGGGAGCTGTTTTTT.

For this clone: Other DNA sequences in this sample translate to the same CDR3. The CDR3 here is CASSLGGQGVNEQYF. The CDR3 DNA follows: TGCGCCAGCAGCTTGGGTGGACAGGGGGTCAACGAGCAGTACTTC. The gene calls are TRBV5-1 and TRBJ2-7; 10 bases match TRBD1. J lost 5 bases, V lost 0 bases, and 5 bases had no gene match. Germline CDR1 and CDR2: SGHRS and YFSETQ. The CDR3 sequence is 15 residues long.

This rearrangement joins TRBV25-1 to TRBJ2-2, with D tentatively TRBD1 (5 bases). This CDR3 contains 14 residues. The V gene's germline CDR1 is MGHDK and CDR2 SYGVNS. Trimming took off 4 bases at V and 3 bases at J, with 9 bases between the two ends. The CDR3 DNA sequence: TGTGCCAGCAGTGGTGGGGCCTACACCGGGGAGCTGTTTTTT. Translated, it gives CASSGGAYTGELFF.

This chain uses TRBV5-4 with TRBJ1-2, with TRBD1 as a possible D gene (5 bases). Germline assignment: CDR1 SGHNT and CDR2 YYREEE (reference sequence). V lost 5 bases, J lost 2 bases, and 22 bases lay in between. The CDR3 spans 17 residues. The CDR3 DNA reads TGTGCCAGCAGACCCCCCTCGTGGGGGAGGTTGAACTATGGCTACACCTTC. Protein sequence: CASRPPSWGRLNYGYTF.

The chain couples TRBV25-1 to TRBJ2-1, with D hard to call. CDR1 and CDR2 (germline): MGHDK, SYGVNS. The ends were cut back, 7 bases at V and 5 bases at J, with 18 bases in the middle. The CDR3 spans 15 residues. The CDR3 sequence: CASTPPSSFDNEQFF. In nucleotides, the CDR3 is TGTGCCAGCACTCCTCCGAGTAGTTTCGACAATGAGCAGTTCTTC.

The chain is built from TRBV28 and TRBJ1-1; D unresolved. The CDR3 is made up of 11 amino acids. The V and J ends lost 3 bases and 7 bases respectively, with 6 bases between them. Germline CDR1 MDHEN, CDR2 SYDVKM. CDR3: CASSFWFEAFF. CDR3 coding DNA: TGTGCCAGCAGTTTTTGGTTTGAAGCTTTCTTT.

The V gene is TRBV4-1, the J gene TRBJ2-1; D not resolved. The CDR3 extends over 15 amino acids. V lost 0 bases, J lost 2 bases, and 8 bases lay in between. CDR1 and CDR2 (germline): MGHRA, YSYEKL. The CDR3 DNA follows: TGCGCCAGCAGCCAAGATCGAGTAGCCTACAATGAGCAGTTCTTC. This translates into CASSQDRVAYNEQFF.

This clone has just one count. The chain joins TRBV6-5 to TRBJ2-4; D gene uncertain. V dropped 2 bases and J dropped 4 bases, with 9 bases sitting between them. Germline V CDR1 and CDR2: MNHEY, SVGAGI. CDR3 length: 14 amino acids. Written as DNA, the CDR3 is TGTGCCAGCAGTTACACGTCTAGTAAAAACATTCAGTACTTC. It yields the protein CASSYTSSKNIQYF.

This chain joins TRBV7-6 and TRBJ2-5; 11 bases line up with TRBD1. The J segment lost 2 bases and the V segment lost 4 bases, leaving 6 bases of the junction unmatched. The germline V gene encodes CDR1 SGHVS and CDR2 FNYEAQ. This CDR3 has 16 residues. The CDR3 reads CASSSRDRGDQETQYF. The DNA of the CDR3 is TGTGCCAGCAGCTCGCGGGACAGGGGGGATCAAGAGACCCAGTACTTC. Together with reference TRBV7-6 and TRBJ2-5, the CDR3 gives the full variable domain: GAGVSQSPRYKVTKRGQDVALRCDPISGHVSLYWYRQALGQGPEFLTYFNYEAQQDKSGLPNDRFSAERPEGSISTLTIQRTEQRDSAMYRCASSSRDRGDQETQYFGPGTRLLVL.

V gene TRBV27 combines with J gene TRBJ2-7, with TRBD2 matching 10 bases. J was trimmed by 0 bases and V by 5 bases; bases with no gene match: 7. There are 16 residues in the CDR3. Germline CDR1 and CDR2: MNHEY and SMNVEV (reference sequence). The CDR3 sequence: CASSPLTSGHSYEQYF. In DNA, the CDR3 is TGTGCCAGCAGTCCCTTGACTAGCGGGCACTCCTACGAGCAGTACTTC.

The chain combines TRBV19 with TRBJ2-1, with TRBD2 identical over 7 bases. In germline, CDR1 is LNHDA, CDR2 SQIVND (reference sequence). The CDR3 runs to 16 residues. After removal of 5 bases from V and 4 bases from J, the junction contained 11 bases not matched to a gene. CDR3 sequence reads: CASSPWERDGYNEQFF. DNA of the CDR3: TGTGCCAGTAGTCCCTGGGAGCGGGACGGATACAATGAGCAGTTCTTC.

The chain joins TRBV5-6 to TRBJ2-2; 8 bases are shared with TRBD1. The V gene end was trimmed by 4 bases and the J gene end by 0 bases; junction bases not matched to a gene: 8. Germline V CDR1 and CDR2: SGHDT, YYEEEE. The CDR3 is 17 residues long. The CDR3 nucleotides read TGTGCCAGCAGCCCGGACAGGGCCTTAGCGAACACCGGGGAGCTGTTTTTT. Translation: CASSPDRALANTGELFF.

The chain combines TRBV6-1 with TRBJ1-2; 8 nucleotides match TRBD1. J lost 4 bases, V lost 6 bases, and 10 bases had no gene match. The CDR3 has 15 amino acids. Germline V lookup: CDR1 MNHNS, CDR2 SASEGT. CDR3 protein: CASRGMGQESYGYTF. DNA of the CDR3: TGTGCCAGCAGAGGAATGGGACAGGAATCCTATGGCTACACCTTC.

In this sample, this clone turned up once. Distinct nucleotide sequences in the sample also encode this CDR3. This chain uses TRBV19 with TRBJ1-1; no clear D. The CDR3 runs 13 residues. The V end lost 6 bases, the J end lost 0 bases, and 8 bases lay between the germline ends. Germline lookup yields CDR1 LNHDA and CDR2 SQIVND (reference sequence). In nucleotides, the CDR3 is TGTGCCAGTAGCTTACATTTGAACACTGAAGCTTTCTTT. It specifies CASSLHLNTEAFF.

On this clone itself: A much larger clone differs from this one at a single base, so this may be a read error. Other DNA sequences from this sample encode an identical CDR3 as well. J is TRBJ1-1 and V is TRBV5-1; 9 bases are a match to TRBD1. The germline V gene encodes CDR1 SGHRS and CDR2 YFSETQ. The ends lost 1 base at V and 5 bases at J; junction bases unmatched: 9. This CDR3 contains 16 residues. CDR3 bases: TGCGCCAGCAGCTTGAGAGACAGGGGGACGTCTACTGAAGCTTTCTTT. It specifies CASSLRDRGTSTEAFF.

The genes are TRBV5-1 and TRBJ2-1; D ambiguous. The CDR3 length is 11 residues. Germline V lookup: CDR1 SGHRS, CDR2 YFSETQ. V was trimmed by 0 bases and J by 9 bases, leaving 4 bases between them. The CDR3 loop reads CASSLESEQFF. CDR3 in DNA: TGCGCCAGCAGCTTGGAGAGTGAGCAGTTCTTC.

V is TRBV5-1 and J is TRBJ2-7; D is perhaps TRBD1 (8 bases). The CDR3 extends over 19 amino acids. V lost 4 bases and J 1 base, leaving 27 bases between the germline ends. CDR1 and CDR2 (germline): SGHRS, YFSETQ. CDR3 sequence: CASSSSGQDSPGRSYEQYV. For the CDR3, the DNA is TGCGCCAGCAGCAGCTCGGGACAGGACTCCCCCGGGAGGTCCTACGAGCAGTACGTC.